This entry lists 7 T cell receptor beta chains sequenced from one sample in a study of blood T cell repertoires in COVID-19. TCRdb's table, derived via immunoSEQ multiplex PCR, lists solely in-frame clones and lacks some. The sample includes roughly 150,000 clones, under 80% of them seen just once. Sequences were obtained from peripheral blood. The receptors were gathered from a man between 65 and 80 years old with acute or convalescent COVID-19.

This clone was recorded once. The chain carries TRBV19 and TRBJ2-7; 8 nucleotides agree with TRBD1. Germline loops: CDR1 LNHDA, CDR2 SQIVND (reference sequence). With V trimmed by 4 bases and J by 6 bases, 8 bases remained unmatched. CDR3 length: 14 amino acids. The CDR3 DNA reads as TGTGCCAGTAGTAACCCGGACAGGGTCCGCGAGCAGTACTTC. It yields the protein CASSNPDRVREQYF.

The chain carries TRBV9 and TRBJ2-1, with 9 bases aligning to TRBD2. Germline loops: CDR1 SGDLS, CDR2 YYNGEE. The V and J ends lost 0 bases and 10 bases, in that order; junction bases with no gene match: 17. CDR3 size: 18 residues. CDR3 region: CASSVAGAVSGGLMEQFF. DNA of the CDR3: TGTGCCAGCAGCGTAGCAGGCGCGGTTAGCGGGGGCTTAATGGAGCAGTTCTTC.

This clone appeared a single time. The chain uses TRBV6-1 and TRBJ2-3, with TRBD2 identical over 7 bases. CDR3 size: 15 residues. V trimming: 2 bases; J trimming: 2 bases; junction bases outside the gene matches: 4. CDR1 and CDR2 from the germline V gene are MNHNS and SASEGT. CDR3 residues: CASSELAGDTDTQYF. CDR3 nucleotides: TGTGCCAGCAGTGAACTGGCGGGAGACACAGATACGCAGTATTTT.

The rearrangement links TRBV5-4 to TRBJ1-2; 7 positions match TRBD1. Germline V gives CDR1 SGHNT, CDR2 YYREEE (reference sequence). Unmatched junction bases numbered 18, after V lost 0 bases and J lost 4 bases. This CDR3 has 19 amino acids. In nucleotides, the CDR3 is TGTGCCAGCAGCTTGGCGAACAACGCCCGGGACAGCCTCCTCTATGGCTACACCTTC. Residues: CASSLANNARDSLLYGYTF.

This clone was observed a handful of times. The chain links TRBV6-5 to TRBJ1-1, with TRBD1 identical over 7 bases. The CDR3 consists of 15 residues. Germline V gene sequence: CDR1 MNHEY, CDR2 SVGAGI. With 4 bases clipped from V and 1 base from J, the junction kept 6 bases outside the gene matches. The CDR3 DNA reads TGTGCCAGCAGTTTTGGCCGACAGGGGAACACTGAAGCTTTCTTT. This gives the protein CASSFGRQGNTEAFF.

The chain recombines TRBV25-1 with TRBJ2-3; 15 positions match TRBD2. CDR1 is MGHDK and CDR2 is SYGVNS in the germline V gene. Trimming took 4 bases from V and 6 from J; bases not matched to a gene: 2. The CDR3 loop spans 15 amino acids. This CDR3 is CASSGTSGGDDTQYF. CDR3 coding DNA: TGTGCCAGCAGTGGGACTAGCGGGGGGGACGATACGCAGTATTTT.

The rearrangement joins TRBV10-3 to TRBJ1-1; no reliable D call. The CDR3 runs to 12 residues. V dropped 0 bases and J dropped 7 bases, with 6 bases sitting between them. Germline CDR1 reads ENHRY; CDR2 reads SYGVKD. Here the CDR3 DNA reads TGTGCCATCAGTGAGTCGAGCCATGAAGCTTTCTTT. This translates into CAISESSHEAFF.